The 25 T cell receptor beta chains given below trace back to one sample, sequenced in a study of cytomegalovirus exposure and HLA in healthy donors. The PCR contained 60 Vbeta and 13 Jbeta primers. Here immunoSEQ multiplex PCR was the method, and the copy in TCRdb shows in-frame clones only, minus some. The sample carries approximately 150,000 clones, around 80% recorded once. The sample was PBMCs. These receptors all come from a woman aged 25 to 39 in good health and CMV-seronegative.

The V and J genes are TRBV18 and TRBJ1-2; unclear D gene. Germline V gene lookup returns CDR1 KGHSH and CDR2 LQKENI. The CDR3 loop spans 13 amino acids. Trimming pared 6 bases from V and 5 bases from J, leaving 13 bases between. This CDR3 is CASSPAWRYGYTF. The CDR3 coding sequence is TGTGCCAGCTCGCCAGCCTGGCGGTATGGCTACACCTTC.

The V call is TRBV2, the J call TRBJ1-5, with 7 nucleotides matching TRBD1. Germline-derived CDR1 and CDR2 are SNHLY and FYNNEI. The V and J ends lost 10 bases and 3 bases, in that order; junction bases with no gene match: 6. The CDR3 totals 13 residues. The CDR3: CATSTGSNQPQHF. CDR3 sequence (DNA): TGTGCCACTTCGACAGGGTCCAATCAGCCCCAGCATTTT.

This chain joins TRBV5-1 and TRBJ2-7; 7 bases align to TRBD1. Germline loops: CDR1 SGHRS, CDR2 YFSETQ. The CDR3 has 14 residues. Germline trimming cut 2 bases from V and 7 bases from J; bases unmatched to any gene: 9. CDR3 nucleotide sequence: TGCGCCAGCAGCTTCGGGCGACAGGGTTGTGAGCAGTACTTC. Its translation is CASSFGRQGCEQYF.

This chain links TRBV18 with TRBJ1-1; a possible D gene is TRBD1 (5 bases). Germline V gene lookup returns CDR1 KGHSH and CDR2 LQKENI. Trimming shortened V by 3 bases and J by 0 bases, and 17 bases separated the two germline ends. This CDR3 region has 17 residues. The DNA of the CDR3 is TGTGCCAGCTCACCGCGGGGGGAGCAAGTTCTGAACACTGAAGCTTTCTTT. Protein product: CASSPRGEQVLNTEAFF.

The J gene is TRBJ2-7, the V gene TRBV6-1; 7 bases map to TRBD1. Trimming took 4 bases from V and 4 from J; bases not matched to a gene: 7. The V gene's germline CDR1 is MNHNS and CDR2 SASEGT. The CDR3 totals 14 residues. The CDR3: CASSAGQTLYEQYF. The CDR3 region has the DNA TGTGCCAGCAGTGCGGGACAGACCTTATACGAGCAGTACTTC.

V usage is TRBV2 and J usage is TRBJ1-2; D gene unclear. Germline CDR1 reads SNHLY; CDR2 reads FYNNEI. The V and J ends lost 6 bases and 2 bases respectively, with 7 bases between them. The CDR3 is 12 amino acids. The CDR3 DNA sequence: TGTGCCAGCAGGGGCAGGAACTATGGCTACACCTTC. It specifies CASRGRNYGYTF.

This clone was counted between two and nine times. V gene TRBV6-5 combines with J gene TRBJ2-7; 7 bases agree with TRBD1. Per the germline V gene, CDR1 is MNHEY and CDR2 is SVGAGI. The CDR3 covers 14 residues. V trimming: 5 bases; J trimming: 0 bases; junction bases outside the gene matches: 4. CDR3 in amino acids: CASSETGPSYEQYF. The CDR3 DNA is TGTGCCAGCAGTGAGACAGGGCCCTCCTACGAGCAGTACTTC.

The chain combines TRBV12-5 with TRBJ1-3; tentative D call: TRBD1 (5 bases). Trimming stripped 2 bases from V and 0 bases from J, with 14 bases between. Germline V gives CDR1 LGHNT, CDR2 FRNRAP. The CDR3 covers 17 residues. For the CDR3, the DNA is TGTGCTAGTGGTTTGATCCGAGACAGCCACTCTGGAAACACCATATATTTT. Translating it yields CASGLIRDSHSGNTIYF.

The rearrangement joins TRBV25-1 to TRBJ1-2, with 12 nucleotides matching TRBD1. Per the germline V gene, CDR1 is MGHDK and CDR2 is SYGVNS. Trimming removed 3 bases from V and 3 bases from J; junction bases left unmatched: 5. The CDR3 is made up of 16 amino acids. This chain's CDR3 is CASSDPGTGGHYGYTF. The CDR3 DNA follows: TGTGCCAGCAGTGATCCCGGGACAGGGGGCCACTATGGCTACACCTTC.

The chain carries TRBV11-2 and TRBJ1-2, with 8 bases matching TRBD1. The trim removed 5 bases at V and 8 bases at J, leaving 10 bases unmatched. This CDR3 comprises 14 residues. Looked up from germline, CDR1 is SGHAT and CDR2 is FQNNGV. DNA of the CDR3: TGTGCCAGCAGCCCTAACAGGGGGGGGAAAGGCTACACCTTC. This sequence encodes CASSPNRGGKGYTF.

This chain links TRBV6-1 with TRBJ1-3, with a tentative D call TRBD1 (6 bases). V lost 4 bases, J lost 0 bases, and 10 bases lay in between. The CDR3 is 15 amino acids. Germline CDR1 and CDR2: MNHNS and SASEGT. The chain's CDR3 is CASSGGPSSGNTIYF. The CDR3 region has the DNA TGTGCCAGCAGTGGGGGGCCCAGCTCTGGAAACACCATATATTTT.

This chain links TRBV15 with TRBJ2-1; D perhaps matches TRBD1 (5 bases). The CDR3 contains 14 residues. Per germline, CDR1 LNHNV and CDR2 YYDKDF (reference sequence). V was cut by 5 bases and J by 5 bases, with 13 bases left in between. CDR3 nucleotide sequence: TGTGCCACCAGCGCGCGGACACCTCACAATGAGCAGTTCTTC. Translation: CATSARTPHNEQFF.

This CDR3 reads CASRMAGHPEETQYF. The DNA of the CDR3 is TGTGCCAGCAGAATGGCAGGACACCCAGAAGAGACCCAGTACTTC. The chain couples TRBV5-6 to TRBJ2-5; D may be TRBD1 (5 bases). CDR1 and CDR2 from the germline V gene are SGHDT and YYEEEE. Trimming pared 5 bases from V and 3 bases from J, leaving 17 bases between. This CDR3 spans 15 amino acids.

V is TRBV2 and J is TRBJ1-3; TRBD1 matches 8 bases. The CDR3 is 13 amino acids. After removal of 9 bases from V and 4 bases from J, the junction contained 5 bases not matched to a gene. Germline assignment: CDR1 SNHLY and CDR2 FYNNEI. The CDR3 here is CASQQGAGNTIYF. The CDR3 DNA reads TGTGCCAGTCAGCAGGGGGCAGGAAACACCATATATTTT.

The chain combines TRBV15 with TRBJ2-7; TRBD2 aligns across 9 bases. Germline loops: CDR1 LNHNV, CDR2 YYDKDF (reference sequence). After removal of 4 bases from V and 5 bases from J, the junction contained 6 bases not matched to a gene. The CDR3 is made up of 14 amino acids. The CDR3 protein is CATSKSGRFNEQYF. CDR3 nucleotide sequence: TGTGCCACCAGCAAAAGCGGGAGGTTCAACGAGCAGTACTTC.

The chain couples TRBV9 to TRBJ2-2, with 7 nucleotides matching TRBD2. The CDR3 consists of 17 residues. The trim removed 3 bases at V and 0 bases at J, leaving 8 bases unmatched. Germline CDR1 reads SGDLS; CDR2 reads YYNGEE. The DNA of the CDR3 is TGTGCCAGCAGCGCCTCATGGGGGGGGACGAACACCGGGGAGCTGTTTTTT. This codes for CASSASWGGTNTGELFF. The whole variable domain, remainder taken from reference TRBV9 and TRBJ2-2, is DSGVTQTPKHLITATGQRVTLRCSPRSGDLSVYWYQQSLDQGLQFLIQYYNGEERAKGNILERFSAQQFPDLHSELNLSSLELGDSALYFCASSASWGGTNTGELFFGEGSRLTVL.

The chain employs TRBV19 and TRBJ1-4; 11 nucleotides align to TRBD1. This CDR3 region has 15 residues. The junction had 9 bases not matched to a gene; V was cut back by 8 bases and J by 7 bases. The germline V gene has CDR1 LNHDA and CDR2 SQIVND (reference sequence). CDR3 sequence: CASHTAGTGGEKLFF. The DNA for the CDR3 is TGTGCCAGTCATACCGCCGGGACAGGGGGTGAAAAACTGTTTTTT.

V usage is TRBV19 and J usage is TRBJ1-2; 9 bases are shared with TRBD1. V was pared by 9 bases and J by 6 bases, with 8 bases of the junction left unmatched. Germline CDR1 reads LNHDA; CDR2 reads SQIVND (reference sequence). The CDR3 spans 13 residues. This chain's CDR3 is CASGSGTGNGYTF. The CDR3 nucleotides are TGTGCCAGCGGTTCCGGGACAGGGAATGGCTACACCTTC.

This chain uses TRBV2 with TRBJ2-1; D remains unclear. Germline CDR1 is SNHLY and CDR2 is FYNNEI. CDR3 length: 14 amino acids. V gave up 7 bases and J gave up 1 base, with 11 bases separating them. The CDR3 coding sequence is TGTGCCAGCACCACCCGCGAATCCTACAATGAGCAGTTCTTC. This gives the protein CASTTRESYNEQFF.

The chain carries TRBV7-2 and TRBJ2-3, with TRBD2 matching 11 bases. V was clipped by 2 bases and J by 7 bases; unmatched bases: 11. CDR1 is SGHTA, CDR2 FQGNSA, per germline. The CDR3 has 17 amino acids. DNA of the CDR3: TGTGCCAGCAGCTTAAATAGCGGGGGGGCCGCGGGAAATACGCAGTATTTT. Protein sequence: CASSLNSGGAAGNTQYF.

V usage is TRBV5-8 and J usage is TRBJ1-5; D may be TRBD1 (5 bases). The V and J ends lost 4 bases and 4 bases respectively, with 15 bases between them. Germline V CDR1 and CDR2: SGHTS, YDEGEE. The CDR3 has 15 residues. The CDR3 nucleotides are TGTGCCAGCAGCCATGAAAGTGGGGGGAATCAGCCCCAGCATTTT. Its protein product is CASSHESGGNQPQHF.

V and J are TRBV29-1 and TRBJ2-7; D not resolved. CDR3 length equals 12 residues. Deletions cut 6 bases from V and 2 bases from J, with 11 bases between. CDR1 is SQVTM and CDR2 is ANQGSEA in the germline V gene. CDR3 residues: CSVTTGTYEQYF. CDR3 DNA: TGCAGCGTGACGACGGGTACCTACGAGCAGTACTTC.

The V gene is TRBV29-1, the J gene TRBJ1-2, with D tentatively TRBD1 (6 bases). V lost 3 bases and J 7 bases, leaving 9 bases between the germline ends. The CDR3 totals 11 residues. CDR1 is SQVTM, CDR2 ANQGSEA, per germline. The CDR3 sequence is CSVDQGTGYTF. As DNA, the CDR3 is TGCAGCGTTGATCAGGGGACTGGCTACACCTTC.

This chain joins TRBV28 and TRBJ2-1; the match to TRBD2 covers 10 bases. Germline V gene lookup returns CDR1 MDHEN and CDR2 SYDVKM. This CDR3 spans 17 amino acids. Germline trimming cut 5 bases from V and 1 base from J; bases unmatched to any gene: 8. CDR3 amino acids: CASSMTAGGVSYNEQFF. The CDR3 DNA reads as TGTGCCAGCAGTATGACAGCGGGAGGGGTATCCTACAATGAGCAGTTCTTC.

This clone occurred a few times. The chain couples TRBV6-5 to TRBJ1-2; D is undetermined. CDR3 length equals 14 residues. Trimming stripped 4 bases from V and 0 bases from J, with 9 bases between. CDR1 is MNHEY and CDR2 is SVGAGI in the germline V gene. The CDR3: CASSFGETNYGYTF. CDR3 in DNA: TGTGCCAGCAGTTTCGGGGAGACTAACTATGGCTACACCTTC.